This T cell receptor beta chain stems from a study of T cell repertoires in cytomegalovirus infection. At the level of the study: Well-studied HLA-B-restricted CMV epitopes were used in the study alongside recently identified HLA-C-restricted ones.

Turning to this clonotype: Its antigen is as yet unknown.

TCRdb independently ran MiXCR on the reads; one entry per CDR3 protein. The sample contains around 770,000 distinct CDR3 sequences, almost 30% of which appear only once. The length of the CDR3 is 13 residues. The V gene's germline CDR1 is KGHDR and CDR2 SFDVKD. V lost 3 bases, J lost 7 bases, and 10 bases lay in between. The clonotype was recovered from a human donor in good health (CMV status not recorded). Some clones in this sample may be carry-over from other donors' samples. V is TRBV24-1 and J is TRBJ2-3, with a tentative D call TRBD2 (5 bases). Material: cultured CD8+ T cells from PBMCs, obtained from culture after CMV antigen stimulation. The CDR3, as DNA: TGTGCCACCAGTGATCCGGGGATCAATACGCAGTATTTT. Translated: CATSDPGINTQYF.